The following is a T cell receptor (beta chain) sequence with its context. Its antigen is not known. Using a J-beta primer mix together with a sample-barcoded 5' primer, a second PCR was run for about 7 to 12 cycles. One entry per CDR3 protein results from TCRdb running MiXCR on the 5' RACE reads. Of 700,000 or so distinct CDR3 sequences listed, about a fifth are singletons. The data were taken from a study of blood T cells in healthy people across ages. Donation came from healthy Caucasian individuals in Russia who were aged roughly 6 to 95. Per sample, a minimum of 6 million PBMCs were isolated. Study observations and caveats: TCR beta diversity, measured per million T cells, fell in a roughly linear way with age.

Germline assignment: CDR1 SGHRS and CDR2 YFSETQ. CDR3 length: 11 residues. V lost 5 bases and J 9 bases, leaving 11 bases between the germline ends. The chain recombines TRBV5-1 with TRBJ2-5; D call uncertain. The sequencing input was blood. The sequence derives from a man in his 70s in good health. The CDR3 reads CASSGSIAQYF. As DNA, the CDR3 is TGCGCCAGCAGTGGTAGTATCGCCCAGTACTTC.